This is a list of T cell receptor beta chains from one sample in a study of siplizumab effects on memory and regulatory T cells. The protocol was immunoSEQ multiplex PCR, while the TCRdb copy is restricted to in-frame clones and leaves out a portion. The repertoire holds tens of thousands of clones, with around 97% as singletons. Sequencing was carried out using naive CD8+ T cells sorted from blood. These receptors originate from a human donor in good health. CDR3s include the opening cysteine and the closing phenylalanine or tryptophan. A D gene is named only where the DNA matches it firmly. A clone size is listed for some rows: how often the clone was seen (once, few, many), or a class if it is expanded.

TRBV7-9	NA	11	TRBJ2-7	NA	CASTHGTEQYF	TGTGCCAGCACTCACGGGACCGAGCAGTACTTC
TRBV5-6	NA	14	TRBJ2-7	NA	CASSTMLAPSEQYF	TGTGCCAGCAGTACAATGCTAGCACCTTCCGAGCAGTACTTC
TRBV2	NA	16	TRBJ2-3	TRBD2	CASSQAGASSTDTQYF	TGTGCCAGCAGTCAGGCGGGAGCTTCTAGCACAGATACGCAGTATTTT
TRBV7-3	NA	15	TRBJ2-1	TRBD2	CASSLLAGELNEQFF	TGTGCCAGCAGCTTACTAGCGGGAGAACTGAATGAGCAGTTCTTC
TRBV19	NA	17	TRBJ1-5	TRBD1	CASSILKQGVSNQPQHF	TGTGCCAGTAGTATTTTGAAACAGGGGGTAAGCAATCAGCCCCAGCATTTT
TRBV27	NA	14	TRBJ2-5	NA	CASSLLGREETQYF	TGTGCCAGCAGTTTATTAGGGAGAGAAGAGACCCAGTACTTC
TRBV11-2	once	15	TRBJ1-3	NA	CASSLTEISGNTIYF	TGTGCCAGCAGCTTAACGGAGATCTCTGGAAACACCATATATTTT
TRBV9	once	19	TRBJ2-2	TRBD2	CASSKGGLAGQPNTGELFF	TGTGCCAGCAGCAAAGGGGGACTAGCGGGACAGCCGAACACCGGGGAGCTGTTTTTT
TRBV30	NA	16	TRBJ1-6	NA	CAWSVRAQGRNSPLHF	TGTGCCTGGAGTGTACGGGCACAGGGTCGCAATTCACCCCTCCACTTT
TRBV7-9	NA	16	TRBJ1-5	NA	CASSLDTPISNQPQHF	TGTGCCAGCAGCTTAGACACCCCGATTAGCAATCAGCCCCAGCATTTT
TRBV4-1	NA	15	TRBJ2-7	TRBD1	CASSQGQGASYEQYF	TGCGCCAGCAGCCAGGGACAGGGCGCCTCCTACGAGCAGTACTTC
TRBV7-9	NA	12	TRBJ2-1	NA	CASSFTPGEQFF	TGTGCCAGCAGCTTCACCCCAGGTGAGCAGTTCTTC
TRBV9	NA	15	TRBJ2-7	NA	CASSVAPGAVYEQYF	TGTGCCAGCAGCGTGGCCCCAGGGGCCGTCTACGAGCAGTACTTC
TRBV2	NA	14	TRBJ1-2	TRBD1	CASSELQGAYGYTF	TGTGCCAGCAGTGAACTCCAGGGGGCGTATGGCTACACCTTC
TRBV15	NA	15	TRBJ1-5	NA	CATSRETSPYQPQHF	TGTGCCACCAGCAGAGAAACAAGTCCCTATCAGCCCCAGCATTTT
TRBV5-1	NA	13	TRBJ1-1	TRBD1	CASSWDSGSEAFF	TGCGCCAGCAGCTGGGACAGTGGGAGTGAAGCTTTCTTT
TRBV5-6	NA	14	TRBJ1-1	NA	CASSWWGMNTEAFF	TGTGCCAGCAGCTGGTGGGGCATGAACACTGAAGCTTTCTTT
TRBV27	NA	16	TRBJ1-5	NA	CASSLYGEGWNQPQHF	TGTGCCAGCAGTCTTTATGGGGAGGGTTGGAATCAGCCCCAGCATTTT
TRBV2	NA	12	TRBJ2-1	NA	CASSGPNNEQFF	TGTGCCAGCAGTGGGCCAAACAATGAGCAGTTCTTC
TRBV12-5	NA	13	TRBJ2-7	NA	CASGLATTDEQYF	TGTGCTAGTGGTTTGGCCACCACAGACGAGCAGTACTTC
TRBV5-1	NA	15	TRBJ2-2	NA	CASSLGLANTGELFF	TGCGCCAGCAGCTTGGGATTGGCGAACACCGGGGAGCTGTTTTTT
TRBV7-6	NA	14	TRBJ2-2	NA	CASSLTLGTGELFF	TGTGCCAGCAGCTTAACCCTGGGAACCGGGGAGCTGTTTTTT
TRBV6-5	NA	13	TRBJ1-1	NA	CASSYGGDTEAFF	TGTGCCAGCAGTTACGGAGGGGACACTGAAGCTTTCTTT
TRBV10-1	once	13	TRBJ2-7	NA	CASRGETSYEQYF	TGCGCCAGCAGAGGTGAGACCTCCTACGAGCAGTACTTC
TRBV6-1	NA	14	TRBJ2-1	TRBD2	CASSGGLEYNEQFF	TGTGCCAGCAGTGGGGGACTAGAGTACAATGAGCAGTTCTTC
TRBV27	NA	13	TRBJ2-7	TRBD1	CASSLGTVDEQYF	TGTGCCAGCAGTTTGGGGACAGTGGACGAGCAGTACTTC
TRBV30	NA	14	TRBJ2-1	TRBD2	CAWINGLGYNEQFF	TGTGCCTGGATTAACGGACTAGGCTACAATGAGCAGTTCTTC
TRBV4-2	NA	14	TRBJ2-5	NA	CASSQVLVGETQYF	TGTGCCAGCAGCCAAGTACTAGTTGGAGAGACCCAGTACTTC
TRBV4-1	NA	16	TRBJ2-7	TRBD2	CASSQDPAGGPWEQYF	TGCGCCAGCAGCCAAGATCCAGCGGGAGGGCCTTGGGAGCAGTACTTC
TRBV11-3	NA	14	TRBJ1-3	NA	CASSLPGPGNTIYF	TGTGCCAGCAGCTTACCAGGGCCTGGAAACACCATATATTTT
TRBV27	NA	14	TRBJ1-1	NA	CASTPRGVNTEAFF	TGTGCCAGCACCCCCCGGGGGGTAAACACTGAAGCTTTCTTT
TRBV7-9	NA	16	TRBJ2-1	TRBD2	CASDTPTSGSSYEQFF	TGTGCCAGCGACACCCCGACTAGCGGGAGTTCATATGAGCAGTTCTTC
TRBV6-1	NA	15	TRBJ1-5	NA	CASSEFVKGNQPQHF	TGTGCCAGCAGTGAATTCGTCAAGGGCAATCAGCCCCAGCATTTT
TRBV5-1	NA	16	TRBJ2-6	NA	CASSRGQNSGANVLTF	TGCGCCAGCAGCCGGGGACAAAACTCTGGGGCCAACGTCCTGACTTTC
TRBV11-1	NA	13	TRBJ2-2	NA	CASSARGTGELFF	TGTGCCAGCAGCGCACGGGGCACCGGGGAGCTGTTTTTT
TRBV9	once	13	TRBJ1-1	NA	CASSGDMNTEAFF	TGTGCCAGCAGCGGAGACATGAACACTGAAGCTTTCTTT
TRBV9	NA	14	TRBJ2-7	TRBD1	CASSGGTGDNEQYF	TGTGCCAGCAGCGGGGGGACAGGGGACAACGAGCAGTACTTC
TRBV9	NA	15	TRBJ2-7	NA	CASSISFGPADEQYF	TGTGCCAGCAGCATCTCATTCGGGCCGGCCGACGAGCAGTACTTC
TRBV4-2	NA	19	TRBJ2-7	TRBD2	CASSQSPISGLGFSYEQYF	TGTGCCAGCAGCCAATCCCCAATATCGGGACTAGGATTTTCCTACGAGCAGTACTTC
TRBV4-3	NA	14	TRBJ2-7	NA	CASSQSDSDYEQYF	TGCGCCAGCAGCCAAAGCGACTCGGACTACGAGCAGTACTTC
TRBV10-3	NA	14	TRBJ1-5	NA	CAIAKAASNQPQHF	TGTGCCATCGCGAAGGCGGCAAGCAATCAGCCCCAGCATTTT
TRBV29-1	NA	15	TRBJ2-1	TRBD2	CSVEDPSGSYNEQFF	TGCAGCGTTGAAGATCCAAGCGGGAGCTACAATGAGCAGTTCTTC
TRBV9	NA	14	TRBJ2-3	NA	CASSVVSGTDTQYF	TGTGCCAGCAGCGTAGTGTCAGGCACAGATACGCAGTATTTT
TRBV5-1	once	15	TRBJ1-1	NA	CASSLEGDVNTEAFF	TGCGCCAGCAGCTTGGAGGGGGACGTGAACACTGAAGCTTTCTTT
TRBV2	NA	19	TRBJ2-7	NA	CASSPQFRGGDRDFDEQYF	TGTGCCAGCTCTCCCCAGTTCAGGGGAGGCGACAGGGATTTCGACGAGCAGTACTTC
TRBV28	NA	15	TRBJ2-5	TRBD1	CASSPSGTAGETQYF	TGTGCCAGCAGTCCCTCCGGGACAGCAGGGGAGACCCAGTACTTC
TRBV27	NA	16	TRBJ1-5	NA	CASSFIGDTSNQPQHF	TGTGCCAGCAGTTTCATTGGGGACACCTCCAATCAGCCCCAGCATTTT
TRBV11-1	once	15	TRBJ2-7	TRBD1	CASSVTGVGYYEQYF	TGTGCCAGCAGCGTAACAGGGGTGGGTTACTACGAGCAGTACTTC
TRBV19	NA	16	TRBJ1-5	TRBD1	CASSSVGPGGDQPQHF	TGTGCCAGTAGTAGTGTGGGACCAGGGGGCGATCAGCCCCAGCATTTT
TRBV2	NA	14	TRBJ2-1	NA	CASTGLESYNEQFF	TGTGCCAGCACCGGACTGGAATCCTACAATGAGCAGTTCTTC
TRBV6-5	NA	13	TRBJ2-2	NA	CASGAAGGRELFF	TGTGCCAGCGGTGCAGCTGGAGGCAGGGAGCTGTTTTTT
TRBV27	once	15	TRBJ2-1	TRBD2	CASSFGASGYNEQFF	TGTGCCAGCAGTTTCGGGGCTAGCGGCTACAATGAGCAGTTCTTC
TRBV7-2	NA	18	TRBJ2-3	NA	CASSSVWATADMLDTQYF	TGTGCCAGCAGCTCCGTTTGGGCGACAGCGGATATGTTAGATACGCAGTATTTT